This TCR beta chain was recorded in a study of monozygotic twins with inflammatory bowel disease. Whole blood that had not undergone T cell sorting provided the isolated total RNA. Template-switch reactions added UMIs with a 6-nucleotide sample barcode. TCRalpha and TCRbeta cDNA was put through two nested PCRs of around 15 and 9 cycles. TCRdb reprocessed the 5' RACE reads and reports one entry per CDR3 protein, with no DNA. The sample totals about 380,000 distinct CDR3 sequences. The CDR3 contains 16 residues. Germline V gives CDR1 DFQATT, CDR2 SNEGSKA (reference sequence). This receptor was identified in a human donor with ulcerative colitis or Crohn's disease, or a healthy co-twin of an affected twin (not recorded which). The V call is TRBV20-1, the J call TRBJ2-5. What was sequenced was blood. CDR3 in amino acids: CSARVGAIVLQETQYF.